The next 23 T cell receptor beta chains were all read from a single sample in a study of T cells in Graves' hyperthyroidism and ophthalmopathy. What was amplified from RNA transcripts were TCR beta CDR3 regions. Initially, a first-round RT-PCR of the TCR CDR3 employed the HTBI primer set. TCRdb itself ran the multiplex PCR reads through MiXCR, one entry per CDR3 protein. The table shows fewer than 350,000 distinct CDR3 sequences, with 10% to 15% occurring only once. Sequencing was done on a sample of blood. The receptor source for this set is a woman under 40 with Graves' hyperthyroidism that later progressed to Graves' ophthalmopathy.

This clonotype was seen only once. Since a much larger clone is just one base distant, this may be a read error. This chain links TRBV2 with TRBJ2-1; tentative D call: TRBD1 (5 bases). The closer fit of TRBJ2-7 to the DNA end suggests the J call may be wrong. The CDR3 is made up of 15 amino acids. CDR1 is SNHLY and CDR2 is FYNNEI in the germline V gene. The CDR3 coding sequence is TGTGCCAGCAGTGGAAGACAGTTTCTCTACAATGAGCAGTACTTC. Protein sequence: CASSGRQFLYNEQYF.

The sample holds many counts of this clonotype. The chain joins TRBV28 to TRBJ2-7, with TRBD1 matching 9 bases. The V gene end was trimmed by 6 bases and the J gene end by 4 bases; junction bases not matched to a gene: 13. The germline CDR1 and CDR2 sequences are MDHEN and SYDVKM. CDR3 length equals 16 residues. This CDR3 reads CASSRPVYRGLYEQYF. The CDR3 DNA sequence: TGTGCCAGCAGCCGACCGGTTTACAGGGGGCTTTACGAGCAGTACTTC.

The table lists this clonotype with a few counts. This CDR3 fails to terminate in the conserved phenylalanine or tryptophan, so it likely reflects a read error. The rearrangement joins TRBV28 to TRBJ2-7, with D maybe TRBD2 (6 bases). The CDR3 length is 15 residues. Germline CDR1 and CDR2: MDHEN and SYDVKM. Trimming removed 5 bases at V and 2 bases at J, with 16 bases between. CDR3 in amino acids: CASSPSGGATYEQYL. CDR3 DNA sequence: TGTGCCAGCAGTCCCTCAGGAGGGGCGACCTACGAGCAGTACCTC.

The J gene is TRBJ2-1, the V gene TRBV20-1; TRBD2 aligns across 14 bases. Looked up from germline, CDR1 is DFQATT and CDR2 is SNEGSKA (reference sequence). The CDR3 is made up of 17 amino acids. After removal of 3 bases from V and 3 bases from J, the junction contained 7 bases not matched to a gene. CDR3 DNA: TGCAGTGCTAGGGGTGGACTAGCGGGAGGCCTCTACAATGAGCAGTTCTTC. Encoded protein: CSARGGLAGGLYNEQFF.

This clonotype has more than one count but fewer than ten. The chain carries TRBV4-1 and TRBJ2-7; 11 bases are shared with TRBD1. The junction had 10 bases not matched to a gene; V was cut back by 3 bases and J by 3 bases. The length of the CDR3 is 17 residues. From germline, CDR1 is MGHRA and CDR2 YSYEKL. This CDR3 reads CASSHLPPGQGVYEQYF. As DNA, the CDR3 is TGCGCCAGCAGCCACCTCCCCCCGGGACAGGGGGTCTACGAGCAGTACTTC.

This clonotype was seen many times. The CDR3 nucleotides are TGTGCCAGCAGGCTAGCGGGAGGGCCGGATGAGCAGTTCTTC. Translated: CASRLAGGPDEQFF. V gene TRBV7-2 combines with J gene TRBJ2-1; 12 bases line up with TRBD2. The CDR3 totals 14 residues. From germline, CDR1 is SGHTA and CDR2 FQGNSA. V lost 6 bases to trimming and J lost 8 bases; unmatched junction nucleotides: 5.

Ten or more counts support this clonotype. The chain joins TRBV11-2 to TRBJ2-1, with a possible D match to TRBD2 (5 bases). The CDR3 consists of 16 residues. Germline CDR1 is SGHAT and CDR2 is FQNNGV. Trimming cost V 0 bases and J 4 bases, with 13 bases left between them. The CDR3 DNA reads TGTGCCAGCAGCTTAGATCACGGGAAGCCATACAATGAGCAGTTCTTC. Translating it yields CASSLDHGKPYNEQFF.

In this sample, this clonotype turned up many times. The rearrangement joins TRBV29-1 to TRBJ2-1, with 9 bases aligning to TRBD1. CDR3 length: 15 residues. J was trimmed by 5 bases and V by 2 bases; bases with no gene match: 7. Germline V gene sequence: CDR1 SQVTM, CDR2 ANQGSEA. In nucleotides, the CDR3 is TGCAGCGTTGAAAGGCCGGACAGGGGAGACAATGAGCAGTTCTTC. Protein sequence: CSVERPDRGDNEQFF.

V and J are TRBV9 and TRBJ2-1, with D unresolved. Deletions cut 3 bases from V and 7 bases from J, with 5 bases between. The CDR3 is 11 residues long. The V gene's germline CDR1 is SGDLS and CDR2 YYNGEE. The chain's CDR3 is CASSALNEQFF. The CDR3 nucleotides are TGTGCCAGCAGCGCTCTAAATGAGCAGTTCTTC. The full variable domain, its missing parts supplied by reference TRBV9 and TRBJ2-1, is DSGVTQTPKHLITATGQRVTLRCSPRSGDLSVYWYQQSLDQGLQFLIQYYNGEERAKGNILERFSAQQFPDLHSELNLSSLELGDSALYFCASSALNEQFFGPGTRLTVL.

Remarks on this clonotype: One end of the junction fails to match germline, which may point to a read error. V gene TRBV2 combines with J gene TRBJ2-7; D ambiguous. This CDR3 contains 12 residues. Germline V lookup: CDR1 SNHLY, CDR2 FYNNEI. The CDR3 DNA sequence: TGTGCCAGCAGTGAATCCGGTCCCGAAAGCCGTTTC. Protein sequence: CASSESGPESRF.

This clonotype came up many times. V is TRBV5-1 and J is TRBJ2-1; no firm D call. Germline CDR1 and CDR2: SGHRS and YFSETQ. V dropped 0 bases and J dropped 5 bases, with 6 bases sitting between them. CDR3 size: 13 residues. The CDR3 sequence: CASSLGLNNEQFF. CDR3 in DNA: TGCGCCAGCAGCTTGGGACTGAACAATGAGCAGTTCTTC.

This clonotype was seen only a few times. The chain has TRBV10-3 and TRBJ2-3; weak D call: TRBD2 (6 bases). Per the germline V gene, CDR1 is ENHRY and CDR2 is SYGVKD. This CDR3 has 15 amino acids. V was shortened by 3 bases and J by 2 bases, with 12 bases between the two germline ends. The DNA for the CDR3 is TGTGCCATCAGTGATCCGGGACTTTCCACAGATACGCAGTATTTT. Its protein product is CAISDPGLSTDTQYF.

This clonotype was seen at least ten times. V and J are TRBV10-3 and TRBJ2-2, with unresolved D. This CDR3 has 14 amino acids. Germline values: CDR1 ENHRY, CDR2 SYGVKD. The V end was cut by 6 bases, the J end by 0 bases, with 8 bases between. CDR3 amino acids: CAISDTPNTGELFF. The CDR3 nucleotides are TGTGCCATCAGCGACACCCCGAACACCGGGGAGCTGTTTTTT.

In its sample, this clonotype was seen many times. CDR3 sequence reads: CASSTYTGELFF. CDR3 sequence (DNA): TGTGCCAGCAGCACTTACACCGGGGAGCTGTTTTTT. The genes are TRBV11-2 and TRBJ2-2; D is ambiguous. Per the germline V gene, CDR1 is SGHAT and CDR2 is FQNNGV. The CDR3 is 12 residues long. Deletions cut 5 bases from V and 3 bases from J, with 4 bases between. Using reference TRBV11-2 and TRBJ2-2 for the parts outside the CDR3, the full variable domain is EAGVAQSPRYKIIEKRQSVAFWCNPISGHATLYWYQQILGQGPKLLIQFQNNGVVDDSQLPKDRFSAERLKGVDSTLKIQPAKLEDSAVYLCASSTYTGELFFGEGSRLTVL.

This clonotype has at least ten counts. The chain has TRBV3-1 and TRBJ2-7; no clear D. The CDR3 has 13 residues. Germline CDR1 is LGHDT and CDR2 is YNNKEL (reference sequence). Trimming shortened V by 4 bases and J by 0 bases, and 7 bases separated the two germline ends. CDR3 nucleotides: TGTGCCAGCAGCCCCCTTTACTCCTACGAGCAGTACTTC. It encodes CASSPLYSYEQYF.

This clonotype was counted many times. The chain recombines TRBV6-2 or TRBV6-3 with TRBJ2-3; 8 bases agree with TRBD2. The CDR3 loop spans 18 amino acids. Germline V gene data show CDR1 as MNHEY and CDR2 as SVGEGT. The ends lost 0 bases at V and 2 bases at J; junction bases unmatched: 10. The CDR3 is CASSYSSLLRGDTDTQYF. CDR3 in DNA: TGTGCCAGCAGTTACTCCTCTCTGTTGCGGGGGGACACAGATACGCAGTATTTT.

The V gene is TRBV20-1, the J gene TRBJ2-7; D is ambiguous. Trimming took off 5 bases at V and 1 base at J, with 15 bases between the two ends. This CDR3 is 14 amino acids long. Germline lookup yields CDR1 DFQATT and CDR2 SNEGSKA (reference sequence). In DNA form, the CDR3 reads TGCAGTGCTCCAAAACAGCGAACATCCTACGAGCAGTACTTC. Translation: CSAPKQRTSYEQYF.

A remark on this clonotype: With a much larger clone just one base away, this may be a read error. V gene TRBV20-1 combines with J gene TRBJ2-3; 8 bases agree with TRBD2. Germline V gene sequence: CDR1 DFQATT, CDR2 SNEGSKA (reference sequence). V lost 1 base, J lost 5 bases, and 14 bases stayed unmatched. The CDR3 has 17 residues. In DNA form, the CDR3 reads TGCAGTGCTAGAGCTCTATCCAGCGGGGGTATCAGAGATACGCAGTATTTT. This gives the protein CSARALSSGGIRDTQYF.

There are many counts of this clonotype. The rearrangement links TRBV9 to TRBJ2-1; no clear D gene. The CDR3 extends over 12 amino acids. With 4 bases removed from V and 4 bases from J, the gap between germline ends came to 6 bases. Germline V gene data show CDR1 as SGDLS and CDR2 as YYNGEE. Here the CDR3 reads CASSLRYNEQFF. CDR3 nucleotide sequence: TGTGCCAGCAGCCTCAGGTACAATGAGCAGTTCTTC.

This clonotype was seen repeatedly, ten times or more. The V and J genes are TRBV29-1 and TRBJ1-2; no definite D call. The CDR3 is made up of 11 amino acids. Germline loops: CDR1 SQVTM, CDR2 ANQGSEA. The V and J ends lost 1 base and 10 bases respectively, with 10 bases between them. The CDR3 coding sequence is TGCAGCGTTGAAGGGCCGGACCTCTACACCTTC. It is translated as CSVEGPDLYTF.

This clonotype has ten or more counts. The J gene is TRBJ1-1, the V gene TRBV4-3; D unresolved. V shed 0 bases and J shed 1 base, with 15 bases lying between them. The CDR3 is 17 amino acids. The germline CDR1 and CDR2 sequences are LGHNA and YSLEER. The CDR3 protein is CASSQDMVASANTEAFF. CDR3 coding DNA: TGCGCCAGCAGCCAAGATATGGTGGCGTCCGCGAACACTGAAGCTTTCTTT.

At least ten counts were recorded for this clonotype. The chain employs TRBV24-1 and TRBJ2-1, with 8 bases matching TRBD2. The V and J ends lost 5 bases and 6 bases, in that order; junction bases with no gene match: 8. Germline V gives CDR1 KGHDR, CDR2 SFDVKD. The CDR3 sequence is 15 residues long. The CDR3 sequence: CATSAYGRAVNEQFF. CDR3 sequence (DNA): TGTGCCACCAGTGCGTACGGGAGGGCCGTCAATGAGCAGTTCTTC.

This clonotype was recorded many times. This chain links TRBV30 with TRBJ1-3; D gene ambiguous. The CDR3 has 13 residues. Trimming removed 5 bases from V and 2 bases from J, with 10 bases in between. Germline CDR1 reads GTSNPN; CDR2 reads SVGIG (reference sequence). CDR3 loop: CAWSKETGNTIYF. The CDR3 nucleotides are TGTGCCTGGTCCAAGGAGACTGGAAACACCATATATTTT.